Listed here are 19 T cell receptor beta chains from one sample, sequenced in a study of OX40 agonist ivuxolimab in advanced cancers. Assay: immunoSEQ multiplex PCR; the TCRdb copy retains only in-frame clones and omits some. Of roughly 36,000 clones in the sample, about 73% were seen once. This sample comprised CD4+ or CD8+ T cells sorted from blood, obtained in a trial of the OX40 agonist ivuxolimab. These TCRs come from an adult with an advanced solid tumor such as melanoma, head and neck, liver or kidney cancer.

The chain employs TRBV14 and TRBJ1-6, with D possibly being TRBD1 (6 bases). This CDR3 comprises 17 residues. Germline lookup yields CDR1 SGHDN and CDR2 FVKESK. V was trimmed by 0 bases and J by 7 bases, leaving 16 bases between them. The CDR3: CASSQERGRGSNSPLHF. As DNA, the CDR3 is TGTGCCAGCAGCCAAGAACGAGGAAGGGGGTCCAATTCACCCCTCCACTTT.

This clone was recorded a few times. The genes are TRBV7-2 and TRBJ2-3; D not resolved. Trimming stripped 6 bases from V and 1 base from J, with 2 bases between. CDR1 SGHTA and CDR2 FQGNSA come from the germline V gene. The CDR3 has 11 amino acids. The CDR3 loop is CASRRTDTQYF. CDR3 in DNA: TGTGCCAGCAGGCGCACAGATACGCAGTATTTT.

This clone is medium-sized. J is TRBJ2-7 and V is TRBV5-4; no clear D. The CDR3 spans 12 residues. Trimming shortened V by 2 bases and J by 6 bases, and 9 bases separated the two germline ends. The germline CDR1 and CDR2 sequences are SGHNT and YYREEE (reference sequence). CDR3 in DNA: TGTGCCAGCAGCTTTACCGGCGGCGAGCAGTACGTC. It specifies CASSFTGGEQYV.

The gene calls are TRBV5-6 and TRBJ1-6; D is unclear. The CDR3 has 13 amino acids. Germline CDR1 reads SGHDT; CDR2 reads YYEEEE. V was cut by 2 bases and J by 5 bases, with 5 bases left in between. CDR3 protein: CASSLADNSPLHF. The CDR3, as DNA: TGTGCCAGCAGCTTAGCGGATAATTCACCCCTCCACTTT.

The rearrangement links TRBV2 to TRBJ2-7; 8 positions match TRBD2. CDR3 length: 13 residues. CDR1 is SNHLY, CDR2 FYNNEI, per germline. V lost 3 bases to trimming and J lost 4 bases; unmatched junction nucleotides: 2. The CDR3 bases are TGTGCCAGCAGTGAGGAGCGGGGGTACGAGCAGTACGTC. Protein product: CASSEERGYEQYV.

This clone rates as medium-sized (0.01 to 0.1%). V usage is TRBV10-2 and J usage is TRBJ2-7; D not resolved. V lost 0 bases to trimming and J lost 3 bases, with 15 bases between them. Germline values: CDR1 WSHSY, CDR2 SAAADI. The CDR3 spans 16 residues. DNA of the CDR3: TGCGCCAGCAGTGAGTCGTGGGTCGTAAACTACTACGAGCAGTACTTC. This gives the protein CASSESWVVNYYEQYF.

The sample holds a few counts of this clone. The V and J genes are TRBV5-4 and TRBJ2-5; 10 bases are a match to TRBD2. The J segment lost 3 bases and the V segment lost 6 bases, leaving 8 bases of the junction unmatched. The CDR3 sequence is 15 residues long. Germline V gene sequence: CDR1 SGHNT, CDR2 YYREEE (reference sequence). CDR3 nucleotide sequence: TGTGCCAGCACCGAGCGGGGGGGCGGTAAAGAGACCCAGTACTTC. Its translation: CASTERGGGKETQYF.

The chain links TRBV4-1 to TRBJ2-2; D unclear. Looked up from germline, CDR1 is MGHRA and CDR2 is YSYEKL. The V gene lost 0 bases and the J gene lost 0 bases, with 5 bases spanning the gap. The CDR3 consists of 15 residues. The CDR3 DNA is TGCGCCAGCAGCCAAGATCGGGCGAACACCGGGGAGCTGTTTTTT. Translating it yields CASSQDRANTGELFF.

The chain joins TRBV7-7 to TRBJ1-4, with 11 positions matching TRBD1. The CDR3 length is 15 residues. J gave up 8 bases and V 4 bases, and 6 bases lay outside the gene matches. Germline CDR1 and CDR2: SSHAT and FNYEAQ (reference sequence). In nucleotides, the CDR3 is TGTGCCAGCAGCTCCGGGACAGGGGGGGAGGAAAAACTGTTTTTT. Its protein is CASSSGTGGEEKLFF.

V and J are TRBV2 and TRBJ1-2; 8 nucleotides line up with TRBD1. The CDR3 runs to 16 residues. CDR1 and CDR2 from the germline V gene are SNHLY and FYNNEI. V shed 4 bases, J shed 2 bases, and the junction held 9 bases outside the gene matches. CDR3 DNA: TGTGCCAGCAGTGGATCAGTGTACAGGGGGAACTATGGCTACACCTTC. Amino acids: CASSGSVYRGNYGYTF.

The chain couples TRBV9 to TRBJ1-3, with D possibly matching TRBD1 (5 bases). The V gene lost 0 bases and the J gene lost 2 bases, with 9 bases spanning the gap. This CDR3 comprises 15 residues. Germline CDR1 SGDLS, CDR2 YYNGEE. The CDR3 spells CASSVAEGTGNTIYF. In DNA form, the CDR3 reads TGTGCCAGCAGCGTAGCGGAGGGGACTGGAAACACCATATATTTT. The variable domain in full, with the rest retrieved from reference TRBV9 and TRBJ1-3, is DSGVTQTPKHLITATGQRVTLRCSPRSGDLSVYWYQQSLDQGLQFLIQYYNGEERAKGNILERFSAQQFPDLHSELNLSSLELGDSALYFCASSVAEGTGNTIYFGEGSWLTVV.

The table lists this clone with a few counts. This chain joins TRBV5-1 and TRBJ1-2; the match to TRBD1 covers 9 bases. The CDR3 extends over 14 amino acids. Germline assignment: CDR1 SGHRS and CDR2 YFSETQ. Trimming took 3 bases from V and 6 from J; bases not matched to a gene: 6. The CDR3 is CASSSGTGYDGYTF. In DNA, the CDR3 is TGCGCCAGCAGCTCCGGGACAGGGTACGATGGCTACACCTTC.

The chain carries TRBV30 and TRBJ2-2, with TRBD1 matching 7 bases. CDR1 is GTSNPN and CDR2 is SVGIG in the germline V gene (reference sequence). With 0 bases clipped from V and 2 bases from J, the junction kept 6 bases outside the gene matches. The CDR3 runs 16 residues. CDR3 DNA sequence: TGTGCCTGGAGTGTACTGAGGACAGGAAACACCGGGGAGCTGTTTTTT. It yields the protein CAWSVLRTGNTGELFF.

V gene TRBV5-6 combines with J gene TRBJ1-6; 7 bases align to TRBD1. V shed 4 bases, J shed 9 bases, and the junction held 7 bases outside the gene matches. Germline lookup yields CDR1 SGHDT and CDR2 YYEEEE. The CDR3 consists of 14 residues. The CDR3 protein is CASSRTGDSSPLHF. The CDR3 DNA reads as TGTGCCAGCAGCCGCACAGGGGACAGTTCACCCCTCCACTTT.

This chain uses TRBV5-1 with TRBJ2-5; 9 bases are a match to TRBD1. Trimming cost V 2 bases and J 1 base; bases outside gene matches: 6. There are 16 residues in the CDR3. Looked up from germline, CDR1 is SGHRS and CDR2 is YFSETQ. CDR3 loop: CASSFGQGNFQETQYF. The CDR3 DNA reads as TGCGCCAGCAGCTTTGGACAGGGGAATTTCCAAGAGACCCAGTACTTC.

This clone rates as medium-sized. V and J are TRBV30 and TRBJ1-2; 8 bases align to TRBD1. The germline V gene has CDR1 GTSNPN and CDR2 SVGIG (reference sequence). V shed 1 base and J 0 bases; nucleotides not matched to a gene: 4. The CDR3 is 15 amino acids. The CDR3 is CAWSGTGRTNYGYTF. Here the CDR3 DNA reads TGTGCCTGGAGTGGGACAGGGAGGACTAACTATGGCTACACCTTC.

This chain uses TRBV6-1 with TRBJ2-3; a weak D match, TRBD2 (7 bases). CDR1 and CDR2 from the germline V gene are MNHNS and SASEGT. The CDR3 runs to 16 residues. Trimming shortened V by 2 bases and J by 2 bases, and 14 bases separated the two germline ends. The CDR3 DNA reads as TGTGCCAGCAGTGAACCTAGGGGGGGCGTCACAGATACGCAGTATTTT. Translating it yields CASSEPRGGVTDTQYF.

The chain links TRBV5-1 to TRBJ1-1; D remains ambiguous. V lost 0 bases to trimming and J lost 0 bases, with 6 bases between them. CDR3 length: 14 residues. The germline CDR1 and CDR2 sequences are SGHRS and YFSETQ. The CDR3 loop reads CASSLDGMNTEAFF. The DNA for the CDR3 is TGCGCCAGCAGCTTGGATGGGATGAACACTGAAGCTTTCTTT.

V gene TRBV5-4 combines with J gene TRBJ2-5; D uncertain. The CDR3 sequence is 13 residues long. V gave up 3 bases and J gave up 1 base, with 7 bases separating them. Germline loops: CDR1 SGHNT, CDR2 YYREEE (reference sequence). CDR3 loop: CASSSRFQETQYF. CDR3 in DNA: TGTGCCAGCAGCTCACGGTTCCAAGAGACCCAGTACTTC.